Sequencing of this T cell receptor beta chain was carried out in a study of blood T cell repertoires in COVID-19. As processed by the authors: Estimates of nucleated cell counts were drawn from the amplification of reference gene primers. Profiled with immunoSEQ multiplex PCR; TCRdb holds only in-frame clones, not every one. D and trimming were read from the DNA, whereas the V and J calls and clone size are those reported in that table. The sample includes about 250,000 clones, 87% seen only once; the top ten take roughly 2.6%. Germline V gene sequence: CDR1 MNHEY, CDR2 SVGEGT. The V and J ends lost 5 bases and 14 bases respectively, with 12 bases between them. The CDR3 runs 11 residues.

The chain has TRBV6-2 or TRBV6-3 and TRBJ1-4; D perhaps matches TRBD1 (5 bases). The sample comprised PBMCs or T cells enriched from blood (not recorded which). The TCR originated in a woman aged 30 to 39 with acute COVID-19. Here the CDR3 DNA reads TGTGCCAGCAGTCCCGGGGGGAAGCTGTTTTTT. Translated: CASSPGGKLFF.